The clone carrying this T cell receptor (beta chain) was observed once. This entry is derived from a study of blood T cell repertoires in COVID-19. Whole-study context: The study drew acute and convalescent COVID-19 samples from the United States, Italy and Spain. The analysed material was cDNA or gDNA that came from T cells, B-cell-depleted T cells, or PBMCs.

Original processing methods: From reference gene primer amplification, estimates of nucleated cell counts were derived. Only in-frame clones appear in the TCRdb table, and some are missing; sequencing was by immunoSEQ multiplex PCR. Clone size and V and J calls were adopted from that table, with D and trimming inferred from the DNA. The sample comprises some 260,000 clones, 70% to 90% of which are singletons, and more than 0.95% rests with the top ten. The sequence was obtained from a woman in her 40s who had recovered from COVID-19. The source material was peripheral blood.

CDR3 coding DNA: TGCAGCGTTGAGATGGGAAGAGGGGGGGCGCCCACAGATACGCAGTATTTT. As protein: CSVEMGRGGAPTDTQYF. The chain links TRBV29-1 to TRBJ2-3, with D tentatively TRBD2 (7 bases). CDR1 SQVTM and CDR2 ANQGSEA come from the germline V gene. The CDR3 length is 17 residues. Deletions cut 3 bases from V and 2 bases from J, with 21 bases between.